Listed here are 26 T cell receptor beta chains from one sample, sequenced in a study of early T cells in non-severe SARS-CoV-2 infection. TCRdb ran MiXCR on the 5' RACE reads and lists one entry per CDR3 protein. Of approximately 30,000 distinct CDR3 sequences listed, approximately 7.1% are singletons. The sequencing here drew on whole blood, taken at baseline. These receptors all stem from an adult who was a healthcare worker with PCR-confirmed SARS-CoV-2 infection or an uninfected control (not recorded which).

The CDR3 nucleotides are TGTGCCAGCAGCCAAGGCGGGGGTACGCAGTATTTT. Protein sequence: CASSQGGGTQYF. This chain uses TRBV3-1 with TRBJ2-3, with 7 bases identical to TRBD2. The CDR3 is 12 residues long. CDR1 and CDR2 (germline): LGHDT, YNNKEL (reference sequence). V trimming: 1 base; J trimming: 8 bases; junction bases outside the gene matches: 0.

This clonotype was found many times. The chain joins TRBV7-9 to TRBJ2-2; a weak D match, TRBD1 (6 bases). This CDR3 has 18 residues. The germline V gene encodes CDR1 SEHNR and CDR2 FQNEAQ (reference sequence). V gave up 3 bases and J gave up 7 bases, with 24 bases separating them. The CDR3 here is CASSFRRGEDQRGGELFF. CDR3 bases: TGTGCCAGCAGCTTCCGCAGGGGAGAGGACCAACGAGGCGGGGAGCTGTTTTTT. Looking up the rest from reference TRBV7-9 and TRBJ2-2 gives the full variable domain: DTGVSQNPRHKITKRGQNVTFRCDPISEHNRLYWYRQTLGQGPEFLTYFQNEAQLEKSRLLSDRFSAERPKGSFSTLEIQRTEQGDSAMYLCASSFRRGEDQRGGELFFGEGSRLTVL.

This sequence joins TRBV18 and TRBJ2-5; D ambiguous. Germline CDR1 and CDR2: KGHSH and LQKENI. The CDR3 sequence is 14 residues long. V shed 0 bases and J shed 5 bases, with 10 bases lying between them. The CDR3 loop is CASSPPSLSETQYF. The CDR3 DNA is TGTGCCAGCTCACCACCGTCGTTAAGCGAGACCCAGTACTTC.

This clonotype was observed many times. The chain has TRBV20-1 and TRBJ2-1; possibly TRBD1 or TRBD2 for D (5 bases each). This CDR3 is built from 10 residues. Germline CDR1 is DFQATT and CDR2 is SNEGSKA (reference sequence). Between the trimmed V and J ends, which lost 5 bases and 10 bases, there was a span of 9 bases. CDR3 region: CSARDEEQFF. For the CDR3, the DNA is TGCAGTGCTCGGGACGAGGAGCAGTTCTTC.

This clonotype was recorded at least ten times. The chain uses TRBV19 and TRBJ2-6, with D perhaps TRBD1 (6 bases). Germline CDR1 is LNHDA and CDR2 is SQIVND (reference sequence). CDR3 length equals 19 residues. The V end lost 6 bases, the J end lost 0 bases, and 21 bases lay between the germline ends. In DNA, the CDR3 is TGTGCCAGTAGCCACGGTAAAACAGGGATGCTCTCTGGGGCCAACGTCCTGACTTTC. This translates into CASSHGKTGMLSGANVLTF.

The chain is built from TRBV4-1 and TRBJ1-1; D remains ambiguous. Germline V gene data show CDR1 as MGHRA and CDR2 as YSYEKL. This CDR3 region has 16 residues. V was clipped by 1 base and J by 0 bases, with 12 bases between them. The DNA for the CDR3 is TGCGCCAGCAGCCAAGGAATCTACATCATGAACACTGAAGCTTTCTTT. As protein: CASSQGIYIMNTEAFF.

There are many counts of this clonotype. The chain has TRBV27 and TRBJ2-7, with a tentative D call TRBD2 (6 bases). The length of the CDR3 is 14 residues. Germline assignment: CDR1 MNHEY and CDR2 SMNVEV (reference sequence). V lost 4 bases and J lost 3, with 13 bases in between. Written as DNA, the CDR3 is TGTGCCAGCAGTTCCCTTAGCGGAAACTACGAGCAGTACGTC. Its protein is CASSSLSGNYEQYV.

As to this clonotype: One junction end does not reproduce the germline sequence, and a read error may be involved. The chain carries TRBV7-6 and TRBJ2-2; 7 bases are shared with TRBD2. Germline V gene sequence: CDR1 SGHVS, CDR2 FNYEAQ. The CDR3 runs 17 residues. CDR3 nucleotide sequence: TGTGCCAGCAGCTTAGCGGGAGGCCTAGCGGACACCGAGGAGCTGTTTTTT. Its protein product is CASSLAGGLADTEELFF.

The sample holds a few counts of this clonotype. The V call is TRBV12-3 or TRBV12-4, the J call TRBJ2-7; no firm D call. The V end was cut by 6 bases, the J end by 6 bases, with 27 bases between. The CDR3 runs to 17 residues. DNA of the CDR3: TGTGCCAGCAGCCTAACCCTCCGACGATCCTCCTTTGTCGAGCAGTACTTC. Translation gives CASSLTLRRSSFVEQYF.

The chain recombines TRBV28 with TRBJ2-3; TRBD1 aligns across 9 bases. CDR1 and CDR2 (germline): MDHEN, SYDVKM. The V and J ends lost 8 bases and 1 base, in that order; junction bases with no gene match: 4. The CDR3 consists of 14 residues. The DNA of the CDR3 is TGTGCCAGCGGACGGACAGGGGGCACAGATACGCAGTATTTT. Residues: CASGRTGGTDTQYF. Looking up the rest from reference TRBV28 and TRBJ2-3 gives the full variable domain: DVKVTQSSRYLVKRTGEKVFLECVQDMDHENMFWYRQDPGLGLRLIYFSYDVKMKEKGDIPEGYSVSREKKERFSLILESASTNQTSMYLCASGRTGGTDTQYFGPGTRLTVL.

This clonotype occurred a few times. The chain is built from TRBV20-1 and TRBJ2-7; no reliable D call. V was trimmed by 6 bases and J by 3 bases, leaving 12 bases between them. Germline values: CDR1 DFQATT, CDR2 SNEGSKA (reference sequence). The CDR3 loop spans 12 amino acids. The CDR3 DNA reads as TGCAGTGCCTCAGACATAAGCTACGAGCAGTACTTC. Protein: CSASDISYEQYF.

This clonotype has ten or more counts. The chain joins TRBV7-6 to TRBJ2-3; TRBD2 matches at 7 bases. The CDR3 has 14 residues. Germline V lookup: CDR1 SGHVS, CDR2 FNYEAQ. V shed 5 bases and J 5 bases; nucleotides not matched to a gene: 7. In DNA form, the CDR3 reads TGTGCCAGCAGCCTCCGGGCTAGCGGAGATACGCAGTATTTT. Amino acids: CASSLRASGDTQYF.

This clonotype was counted between two and nine times. The V and J genes are TRBV20-1 and TRBJ2-5; D possibly corresponds to TRBD1 (6 bases). The CDR3 loop spans 13 amino acids. Germline V gene lookup returns CDR1 DFQATT and CDR2 SNEGSKA (reference sequence). V was pared by 6 bases and J by 5 bases, with 16 bases between. CDR3 in amino acids: CSARDNRWETQYF. CDR3 coding DNA: TGCAGTGCACGGGACAACCGGTGGGAGACCCAGTACTTC.

The rearrangement joins TRBV14 to TRBJ1-6; 9 nucleotides align to TRBD1. Losses at the gene ends were 4 bases for V and 9 bases for J; bases not matched to a gene: 19. The CDR3 consists of 19 residues. The V gene's germline CDR1 is SGHDN and CDR2 FVKESK. The CDR3 region is CASSLGTGQGLRRGSPLHF. The CDR3 DNA reads as TGTGCCAGCAGCCTGGGTACGGGACAGGGCCTTCGCAGGGGTTCACCCCTCCACTTT.

This clonotype has only a few counts. The V gene is TRBV29-1, the J gene TRBJ2-5; D gene ambiguous. V lost 4 bases and J lost 2, with 17 bases in between. The germline gives CDR1 SQVTM, CDR2 ANQGSEA. The CDR3 totals 15 residues. DNA for the CDR3: TGCAGCGTTGCGGTACAGAGGCCAACGCAAGAGACCCAGTACTTC. Amino acids: CSVAVQRPTQETQYF.

This clonotype was detected only a few times. The CDR3 protein is CASSQVDGNTIYF. CDR3 DNA sequence: TGTGCCAGCAGCCAAGTGGATGGAAACACCATATATTTT. The chain couples TRBV3-1 to TRBJ1-3; no definite D call. CDR1 LGHDT and CDR2 YNNKEL come from the germline V gene (reference sequence). There are 13 residues in the CDR3. V gave up 1 base and J gave up 3 bases, with 4 bases separating them.

The sample holds many counts of this clonotype. This chain uses TRBV5-6 with TRBJ2-7; the D gene is possibly TRBD2 (5 bases). The germline V gene has CDR1 SGHDT and CDR2 YYEEEE. The ends were cut back, 2 bases at V and 4 bases at J, with 10 bases in the middle. The CDR3 is made up of 13 amino acids. The CDR3 sequence: CASSFVGSYEQYF. The CDR3 coding sequence is TGTGCCAGCAGCTTCGTGGGGAGTTACGAGCAGTACTTC. Filled out from reference TRBV5-6 and TRBJ2-7, the complete variable domain reads DAGVTQSPTHLIKTRGQQVTLRCSPKSGHDTVSWYQQALGQGPQFIFQYYEEEERQRGNFPDRFSGHQFPNYSSELNVNALLLGDSALYLCASSFVGSYEQYFGPGTRLTVT.

This clonotype has ten or more counts. The chain uses TRBV20-1 and TRBJ2-5; D is uncertain. Trimming shortened V by 5 bases and J by 5 bases, and 24 bases separated the two germline ends. From germline, CDR1 is DFQATT and CDR2 SNEGSKA (reference sequence). The CDR3 covers 16 residues. The CDR3 reads CSADGLNKGLGETQYF. In DNA, the CDR3 is TGCAGTGCTGACGGCCTAAACAAAGGCCTTGGGGAGACCCAGTACTTC.

This clonotype was found many times. This chain joins TRBV13 and TRBJ2-1; D remains ambiguous. Germline V gene data show CDR1 as PRHDT and CDR2 as FYEKMQ (reference sequence). The CDR3 is 12 amino acids. V was trimmed by 3 bases and J by 7 bases, leaving 7 bases between them. CDR3 coding DNA: TGTGCCAGCAGCTTCGACGGGAATGAGCAGTTCTTC. Amino acid sequence: CASSFDGNEQFF.

This clonotype has just a few counts. V usage is TRBV30 and J usage is TRBJ2-1, with TRBD2 matching over 10 bases. Per the germline V gene, CDR1 is GTSNPN and CDR2 is SVGIG (reference sequence). The trim removed 1 base at V and 9 bases at J, leaving 15 bases unmatched. The CDR3 runs to 17 residues. The CDR3 nucleotides are TGTGCCTGGAGTGCCGACCGAACTAGCGGGATAACCGGTGAGCAGTTCTTC. This translates into CAWSADRTSGITGEQFF.

This clonotype was picked up many times. The CDR3 reads CSASTPGGTEAFF. The DNA for the CDR3 is TGCAGTGCTAGTACACCAGGGGGCACTGAAGCTTTCTTT. The rearrangement links TRBV20-1 to TRBJ1-1; 7 bases are a match to TRBD1. With V trimmed by 3 bases and J by 4 bases, 5 bases remained unmatched. The germline gives CDR1 DFQATT, CDR2 SNEGSKA (reference sequence). The CDR3 contains 13 residues.

The rearrangement joins TRBV7-8 to TRBJ2-3, with 11 nucleotides matching TRBD2. This CDR3 contains 16 residues. Germline CDR1 reads SGHVS; CDR2 reads FQNEAQ. Unmatched junction bases numbered 7, after V lost 4 bases and J lost 4 bases. DNA for the CDR3: TGTGCCAGCAGCTATGGGACTAGCGGCCAGGCAGATACGCAGTATTTT. Translated, it gives CASSYGTSGQADTQYF.

This clonotype was counted between two and nine times. CDR3 bases: TGTGCCACTAGAAGTGCCTGGGAGGATGGCTACACCTTC. Amino acid sequence: CATRSAWEDGYTF. The chain couples TRBV19 to TRBJ1-2; D is ambiguous. This CDR3 is 13 amino acids long. Trimming pared 10 bases from V and 6 bases from J, leaving 18 bases between. Per the germline V gene, CDR1 is LNHDA and CDR2 is SQIVND (reference sequence).

This chain joins TRBV12-3 or TRBV12-4 and TRBJ2-3; no clear D gene. This CDR3 is 13 amino acids long. The V end was cut by 3 bases, the J end by 4 bases, with 8 bases between. The CDR3 loop is CASSFGRPDTQYF. The CDR3 DNA is TGTGCCAGCAGTTTCGGTCGCCCAGATACGCAGTATTTT.

This clonotype occurred many times. The V gene is TRBV28, the J gene TRBJ2-2; possible D gene TRBD2, 6 bases. CDR1 is MDHEN and CDR2 is SYDVKM in the germline V gene. The CDR3 covers 15 residues. V dropped 8 bases and J dropped 5 bases, with 18 bases sitting between them. CDR3 sequence reads: CASRRGGIGTGELFF. In DNA form, the CDR3 reads TGTGCCAGCCGTCGGGGCGGGATAGGAACCGGGGAGCTGTTTTTT.

This clonotype came up a few times. The J gene is TRBJ1-5, the V gene TRBV18, with TRBD1 as a possible D gene (5 bases). Trimming stripped 6 bases from V and 0 bases from J, with 21 bases between. This CDR3 spans 18 amino acids. Looked up from germline, CDR1 is KGHSH and CDR2 is LQKENI. Written as DNA, the CDR3 is TGTGCCAGCTCGACCCGGGCCCCGACAGTTGATAGCAATCAGCCCCAGCATTTT. It translates to CASSTRAPTVDSNQPQHF.